Included here is one TCR beta chain sequence, with context. The antigen remains unidentified. Produced via immunoSEQ multiplex PCR; TCRdb's table is partial and in-frame only. The table includes about 100,000 clones, 92% detected once. Trimming pared 4 bases from V and 2 bases from J, leaving 16 bases between. The CDR3 has 16 amino acids. CDR1 SGHRS and CDR2 YFSETQ come from the germline V gene. The record originates from a study of siplizumab effects on memory and regulatory T cells. Study-wide results and caveats: Researchers did not confirm the suppressive function of proliferating Tregs from siplizumab cultures. Mappable CD4+ clones that were alloreactive averaged approximately 64% Treg-derived with siplizumab versus around 27% in controls. Alloreactive sequences traceable to unstimulated CD4+ memory cells were significantly reduced by siplizumab.

The clonotype was recovered from a human donor in good health. The specimen was Tregs sorted from blood. The V gene is TRBV5-1, the J gene TRBJ2-1; TRBD2 might be the D (6 bases). DNA of the CDR3: TGCGCCAGCAGCCGCGCCTCAGCGGGCCCCTACAATGAGCAGTTCTTC. Its translation is CASSRASAGPYNEQFF.